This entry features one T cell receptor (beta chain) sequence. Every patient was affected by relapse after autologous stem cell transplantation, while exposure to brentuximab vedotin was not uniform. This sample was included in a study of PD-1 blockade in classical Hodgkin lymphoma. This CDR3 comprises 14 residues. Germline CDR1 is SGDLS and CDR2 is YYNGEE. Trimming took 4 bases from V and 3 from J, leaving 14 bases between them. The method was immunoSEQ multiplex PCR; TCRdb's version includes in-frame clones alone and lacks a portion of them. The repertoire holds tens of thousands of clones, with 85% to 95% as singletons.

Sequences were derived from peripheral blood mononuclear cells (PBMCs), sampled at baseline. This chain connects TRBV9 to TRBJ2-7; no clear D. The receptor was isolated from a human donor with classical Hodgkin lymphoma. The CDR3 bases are TGTGCCAGCAGCCCGGGTGCTGGGGTCTACGAGCAGTACTTC. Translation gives CASSPGAGVYEQYF. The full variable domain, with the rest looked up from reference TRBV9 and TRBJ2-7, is DSGVTQTPKHLITATGQRVTLRCSPRSGDLSVYWYQQSLDQGLQFLIQYYNGEERAKGNILERFSAQQFPDLHSELNLSSLELGDSALYFCASSPGAGVYEQYFGPGTRLTVT.